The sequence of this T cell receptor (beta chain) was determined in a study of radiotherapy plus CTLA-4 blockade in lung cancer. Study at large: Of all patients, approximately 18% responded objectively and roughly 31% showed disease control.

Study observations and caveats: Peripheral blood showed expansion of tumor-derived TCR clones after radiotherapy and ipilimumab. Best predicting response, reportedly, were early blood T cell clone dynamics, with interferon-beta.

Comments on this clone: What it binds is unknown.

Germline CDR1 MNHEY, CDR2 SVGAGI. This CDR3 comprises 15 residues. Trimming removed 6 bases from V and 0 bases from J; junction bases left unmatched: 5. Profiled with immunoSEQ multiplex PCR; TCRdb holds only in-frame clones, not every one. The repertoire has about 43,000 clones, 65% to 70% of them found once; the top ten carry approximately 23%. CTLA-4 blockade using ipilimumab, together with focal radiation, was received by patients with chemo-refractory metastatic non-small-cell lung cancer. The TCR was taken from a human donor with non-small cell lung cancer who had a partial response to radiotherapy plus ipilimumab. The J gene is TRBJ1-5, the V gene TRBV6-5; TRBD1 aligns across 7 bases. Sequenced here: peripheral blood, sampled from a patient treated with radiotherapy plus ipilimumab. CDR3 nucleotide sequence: TGTGCCAGCAGCCCAGGGGGAAATAGCAATCAGCCCCAGCATTTT. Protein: CASSPGGNSNQPQHF.